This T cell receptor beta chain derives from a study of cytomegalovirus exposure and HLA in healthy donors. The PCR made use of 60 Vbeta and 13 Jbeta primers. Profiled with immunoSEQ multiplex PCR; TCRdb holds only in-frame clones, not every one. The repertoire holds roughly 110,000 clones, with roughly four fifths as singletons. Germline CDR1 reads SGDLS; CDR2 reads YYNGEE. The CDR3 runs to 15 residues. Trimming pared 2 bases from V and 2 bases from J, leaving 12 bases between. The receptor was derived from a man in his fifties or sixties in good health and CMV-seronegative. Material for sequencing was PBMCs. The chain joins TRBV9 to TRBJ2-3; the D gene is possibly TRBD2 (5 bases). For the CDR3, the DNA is TGTGCCAGCAGCGTTGCCAGCGGAGTCACAGATACGCAGTATTTT. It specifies CASSVASGVTDTQYF.